This record covers a single TCR beta chain. Its antigen is unknown. The data were produced by immunoSEQ multiplex PCR, yet TCRdb's version contains in-frame clones alone and is incomplete. The sample contains 80,000 or so clones, more than 85% of which appear only once. CDR3 size: 14 residues. Germline V gene data show CDR1 as MNHEY and CDR2 as SVGAGI. With 7 bases clipped from V and 3 bases from J, the junction kept 4 bases outside the gene matches. These data originate in a study of T cell responses to AZD1222 COVID-19 vaccine. The wider study: The study pooled second doses at about 4 or about 12 weeks. Study-level results: CD4 TCRs linked to vaccination spanned spike, dominating at 160-218 and 743-854. Recipients of AZD1222 seropositive at baseline numbered only five or six. The donor group comprised mostly white British people and more females; the analysis possibly underestimated clonal diversity.

The chain recombines TRBV6-5 with TRBJ2-1; 9 bases agree with TRBD1. Sequences were derived from peripheral blood, sampled on day 0 of AZD1222 vaccination. The origin of this receptor is an adult in good health. CDR3 region: CASTGTGYYNEQFF. CDR3 nucleotide sequence: TGTGCCAGCACCGGGACAGGGTACTACAATGAGCAGTTCTTC.